This T cell receptor beta chain was obtained from a study (dated by TCRdb to between 2014 and 2016). With regard to the full study: The study tested whether tumor-infiltrating Tregs in breast cancer are recruited from blood Tregs or converted in situ from other CD4+ T cell subsets. Overall study outcomes, separate from this receptor: Tumor memory CD4+ T cell TCR gene usage clustered with blood and lymph node memory CD4+ cells and lymph node naive CD4+ cells. Rather than covering whole repertoires, validation in the larger cohort was restricted to a single TCR beta V-J rearrangement. The greatest overlap of tumor-infiltrating Treg TCR alpha and beta sequences was observed with tumor naive CD4+ T cells, followed by blood naive CD4+ T cells.

Full-length TCR variable regions were amplified by 5' RACE PCR using constant-region reverse primers, and then by semi-nested PCR using Nested Universal Primer A. Using the ReliaPrep RNA Cell Miniprep System, total RNA was extracted, and the SMARTer RACE 5'/3' Kit was then used to reverse transcribe the RNA into 5'RACE-ready cDNA. Multiplex adaptors were used to barcode the full-length TCR alpha and beta libraries, which were then sequenced on an Illumina MiSeq. In the original analysis: Sequencing data were pooled across the five patients for each of nine subset-tissue groups and compared by unsupervised clustering of TCR gene usage. The Morisita-Horn index was used to calculate repertoire similarity, with shared sequences weighted by how much each contributed to each repertoire. TCRdb applied fastp at Q25 and MiXCR to the public reads, then kept only in-frame beta chains. Rows matching on CDR3 protein sequence are summarized as one entry with the most common DNA and genes. The V and J calls come from TCRdb's annotation, not from the publication. The table for this sample lists tens of thousands of distinct CDR3 sequences; around 28% of them were counted only once. The biggest ten clones account for roughly 4.1% of the sample.

Only a few counts were recorded for this clonotype. The clone's antigen remains unknown. No per-base quality is available; no much larger clone lies one base away. The memory CD4+ T cell population was isolated based on a CD4+CD45RO+CD25- phenotype. Tregs, naive and memory CD4+ T cells from tumor, blood and ipsilateral draining lymph nodes of a few breast cancer patients underwent full-length TCR alpha and beta sequencing. Tumor tissue, along with lymph nodes from ipsilateral axillary dissection, was perfused with PBS, minced, and then digested using collagenase I and hyaluronidase. Sorted cell populations were confirmed by FACS to exceed 90% purity. The germline V gene specifies SGDLS as CDR1 and YYNGEE as CDR2. The CDR3 contains 14 residues, cysteine and phenylalanine counted. Here the CDR3 DNA is all that survives: 42 bases in frame from base 1. Between the V and J ends, shortened by 0 bases and 0 bases respectively, the junction contains 7 bases.

The rearranged segments are TRBV9 and TRBJ2-7, with an unclear D gene assignment. The TCR comes from a female donor with breast cancer. The sequencing input was tumor-infiltrating memory CD4+ T cells sorted from the breast tumor. The cell subset or site label corresponds to: memory CD4+ T cells, CD4+CD45RO+CD25-. The CDR3 region: CASSVAESSYEQYF. The DNA sequence reads TGTGCCAGCAGCGTAGCAGAGTCCTCCTACGAGCAGTACTTC.